A selection of T cell receptor beta chains follows, all from one sample in a study of cytomegalovirus exposure and HLA in healthy donors. Method: immunoSEQ multiplex PCR; TCRdb's copy keeps in-frame clones and lacks some. This sample has about 220,000 clones, with just over 75% found just once. The sequencing input was PBMCs. These receptors originate from a man between 18 and 35 years old in good health and CMV-seronegative. CDR3s include the opening cysteine and the closing phenylalanine or tryptophan. A D gene is named only where the DNA matches it firmly. A row's size may be missing; if present it is once, few, many or a size class.

V	J	D	size	DNA	CDR3
TRBV6-4	TRBJ1-1	-	-	TGTGCCAGCAGTCCCGGGACAACAAACACTGAAGCTTTCTTT	CASSPGTTNTEAFF
TRBV7-9	TRBJ1-1	-	once	TGTGCCAGCAGCTTAGAAGGAGGGGTCACTGAAGCTTTCTTT	CASSLEGGVTEAFF
TRBV28	TRBJ1-1	TRBD1	-	TGTGCCAGCGGGACAGTGGGTGAAGCTTTCTTT	CASGTVGEAFF
TRBV6-1	TRBJ2-3	TRBD1	few	TGTGCCAGCACCCGACAGGGGGGAGATACGCAGTATTTT	CASTRQGGDTQYF
TRBV6-1	TRBJ2-1	TRBD2	-	TGTGCCACTAAAGAATGGGGCGGGGGGGGCAATGAGCAGTTCTTC	CATKEWGGGGNEQFF
TRBV9	TRBJ1-1	-	-	TGTGCCAGCAGCGCGGGGGGGAATACTGAAGCTTTCTTT	CASSAGGNTEAFF
TRBV1	TRBJ2-5	-	-	TGCACCAGCGGGCCTAGCGGGCAAGAGACCCAGTACTTC	CTSGPSGQETQYF
TRBV2	TRBJ2-5	TRBD1	few	TGTGCCAGCAGTGAGGGCAGGGGGCAAGAGACCCAGTACTTC	CASSEGRGQETQYF
TRBV5-1	TRBJ2-2	-	once	TGCGCCAGCAGCTTGGATACAGTCACCGGGGAGCTGTTTTTT	CASSLDTVTGELFF
TRBV10-1	TRBJ2-7	TRBD1	-	TGCGCCAGCAGCGCTTACAGGGGTTCCGAGCAGTACTTC	CASSAYRGSEQYF
TRBV28	TRBJ2-4	TRBD1	-	TGTGCCAGCAGTCAACAGGGGGCCCGAGCCAAAAACATTCAGTACTTC	CASSQQGARAKNIQYF
TRBV14	TRBJ2-7	-	-	TGTGCCAGCAGCCAAGATTGGGGGGGCCGCTACGAGCAGTACTTC	CASSQDWGGRYEQYF
TRBV6-1	TRBJ2-1	TRBD2	-	TGTGCCAGCAGCCGGCGGGAGGCCTACAATGAGCAGTTCTTC	CASSRREAYNEQFF
TRBV27	TRBJ2-5	-	-	TGTGCCAGCAAAGATCCTGCGAGGAACCAAGAGACCCAGTACTTC	CASKDPARNQETQYF
TRBV9	TRBJ2-5	-	-	TGTGCCAGCAGCGCAAACCAAGAGACCCAGTACTTC	CASSANQETQYF
TRBV9	TRBJ1-1	-	once	TGTGCCAGCAGCCGACCCGGGAGCTTGAACACTGAAGCTTTCTTT	CASSRPGSLNTEAFF
TRBV28	TRBJ2-3	-	-	TGTGCCAGCAGTTTGAGTAACCCCGTCGCAGATACGCAGTATTTT	CASSLSNPVADTQYF
TRBV18	TRBJ2-7	TRBD1	-	TGTGCCAGCTCACCTTATTACAGGGGTACCTACGAGCAGTACTTC	CASSPYYRGTYEQYF
TRBV2	TRBJ2-6	-	-	TGTGCCAGCAGTGCGCAAGGGGTAACTGGGGCCAACGTCCTGACTTTC	CASSAQGVTGANVLTF
TRBV6-5	TRBJ2-5	TRBD1	-	TGTGCCAGCAGTTACTTTCCGGGACAGGGGATGGAGACCCAGTACTTC	CASSYFPGQGMETQYF
TRBV9	TRBJ1-4	-	-	TGTGCCAGCAGCGTAGGGGACTTCGCAACTAATGAAAAACTGTTTTTT	CASSVGDFATNEKLFF
TRBV14	TRBJ2-3	TRBD1	-	TGTGCCAGCAGCCAAGAGATGCCCTTCGACAGGGGCCCCACAGATACGCAGTATTTT	CASSQEMPFDRGPTDTQYF
TRBV15	TRBJ2-2	TRBD1	many	TGTGCCACCAGCTGGGACAGGGAGAGCGGGGAGCTGTTTTTT	CATSWDRESGELFF
TRBV28	TRBJ2-7	TRBD2	-	TGTGCCAGCTCCTTCGGGGGGGTCCACGAGCAGTACTTC	CASSFGGVHEQYF
TRBV7-9	TRBJ2-1	-	-	TGTGCCAGCACCTCGGGGGAGAGCTCCTACAATGAGCAGTTCTTC	CASTSGESSYNEQFF
TRBV5-5	TRBJ1-2	-	-	TGTGCCAGCAGCCGACCCACAGGGCTTGGCTACACCTTC	CASSRPTGLGYTF
TRBV5-8	TRBJ2-2	TRBD2	-	TGTGCCAGCAGCTCGGGACTAGCGGGATGGACCGGGGAGCTGTTTTTT	CASSSGLAGWTGELFF
TRBV19	TRBJ2-7	-	-	TGTGCCAGTAGTATGGGAGCGGACTCCTACGAGCAGTACTTC	CASSMGADSYEQYF
TRBV2	TRBJ2-5	TRBD2	-	TGTGCCAGCAGCGGGACTAGGGGGCAAGAGACCCAGTACTTC	CASSGTRGQETQYF
TRBV19	TRBJ1-2	-	few	TGTGCCAGTAGTATAACTGGGGAGGGCTATGGCTACACCTTC	CASSITGEGYGYTF
TRBV10-1	TRBJ2-1	-	-	TGCGCCAGCAGTGAGGCGGGGCCCCCGGGCAATGAGCAGTTCTTC	CASSEAGPPGNEQFF
TRBV7-9	TRBJ1-4	-	once	TGTGCCAGCAGCCCTGGGAGGGCGCGGGAAAAACTGTTTTTT	CASSPGRAREKLFF
TRBV2	TRBJ1-1	-	-	TGTGCCAGCAGTGTCGACAGACTGAACACTGAAGCTTTCTTT	CASSVDRLNTEAFF
TRBV29-1	TRBJ2-5	-	-	TGCAGCGTTAGGGCAGGGGATACGGAGACCCAGTACTTC	CSVRAGDTETQYF
TRBV28	TRBJ1-3	TRBD1	few	TGTGCCAGCAGTAGTTGGACAGGGAGGAGGGACACCATATATTTT	CASSSWTGRRDTIYF
TRBV27	TRBJ2-1	TRBD2	-	TGTGCCAGCAGCCCTAGCGGGAGGAGGCGATGGGATGAGCAGTTCTTC	CASSPSGRRRWDEQFF
TRBV5-1	TRBJ2-2	TRBD2	once	TGCGCCACCCGCGGGAGCCCCCACACCGGGGAGCTGTTTTTT	CATRGSPHTGELFF
TRBV7-8	TRBJ2-1	-	-	TGTGCCAGCAGCGCGCGCCTACAGGGCCCGCCCTCCTACAATGAGCAGTTCTTC	CASSARLQGPPSYNEQFF
TRBV20-1	TRBJ1-5	TRBD1	-	TGCAGTGCGATAGAACAGGGGGCGAGGCATTTT	CSAIEQGARHF
TRBV7-9	TRBJ1-5	TRBD1	few	TGTGCCAGCAGCTTGGGACAGGGTAATCAGCCCCAGCATTTT	CASSLGQGNQPQHF
TRBV6-5	TRBJ2-7	TRBD2	once	TGTGCCAGCAGTTACGCGGCGGGGGGCTCCTACGAGCAGTACTTC	CASSYAAGGSYEQYF
TRBV29-1	TRBJ1-3	-	-	TGCAGCGTTGTACACAGGTCGAGCTCTGGAAACACCATATATTTT	CSVVHRSSSGNTIYF
TRBV6-1	TRBJ1-2	-	once	TGTGCCAGCAGTCAGGGTACGCTAAACTATGGCTACACCTTC	CASSQGTLNYGYTF
TRBV28	TRBJ2-2	-	-	TGTGCCAGCAGTTTAGTACCCAGAAACACCGGGGAGCTGTTTTTT	CASSLVPRNTGELFF
TRBV6-6	TRBJ1-5	TRBD1	-	TGTGCCAGCATCGACAGGGGGAGTAATCAGCCCCAGCATTTT	CASIDRGSNQPQHF
TRBV6-6	TRBJ1-1	-	-	TGTGCCAGCAGAATTAGCGAGACTGAAGCTTTCTTT	CASRISETEAFF
TRBV5-1	TRBJ1-2	-	few	TGCGCCAGCCGGCTCATGGGGGCGGGGGGACGGGGCCAGTTCGGCTACACCTTC	CASRLMGAGGRGQFGYTF
TRBV27	TRBJ2-1	TRBD2	-	TGTGCCAGCAGCCCTAGACCGACTAGCGGCTCCTACAATGAGCAGTTCTTC	CASSPRPTSGSYNEQFF
TRBV2	TRBJ2-1	TRBD2	-	TGTGCCAGCAGGGAGCGGGAGGAGGGTGAGCAGTTCTTC	CASREREEGEQFF
TRBV30	TRBJ1-2	-	-	TGTGCCTGGAGGTCTACAGGGACGTATGGCTACACCTTC	CAWRSTGTYGYTF
TRBV6-5	TRBJ2-7	-	-	TGTGCCAGCGGATTTTTTGGGACTTCATACGAGCAGTACTTC	CASGFFGTSYEQYF
TRBV15	TRBJ1-4	-	-	TGTGCCACCAGCAGAGATCTGGCAACGGAAAAACTGTTTTTT	CATSRDLATEKLFF
TRBV7-9	TRBJ2-1	TRBD2	-	TGTGCCAGCAGCTTACCTAGCGGGAGGGGCGATGAGCAGTTCTTC	CASSLPSGRGDEQFF
TRBV19	TRBJ2-2	-	-	TGTGCCAGTACCAAAGTAGGAGAGTTGGAGGGCACCGGGGAGCTGTTTTTT	CASTKVGELEGTGELFF